These 27 T cell receptor beta chains were sequenced from one sample in a study of blood T cell repertoires in COVID-19 (dated by TCRdb to about 2020). The method was the immunoSEQ multiplex PCR assay. Here the immuneACCESS table is served through TCRdb, limited to in-frame sequences with V and J called. Missing clones are a known gap in these copies; in checked studies unresolved V genes cover under half, and the rest lacks a known reason. This sample has approximately 300,000 clones in its table, and more than 75% of those were observed once. The ten largest account for about 5.4% of the sample. Sequenced sample: PBMCs or T cells enriched from blood (not recorded which). These TCRs come from a woman younger than 45 who had recovered from COVID-19.

This chain links TRBV5-1 with TRBJ2-7; D remains unclear. With 0 bases removed from V and 12 bases from J, the gap between germline ends came to 13 bases. Germline values: CDR1 SGHRS, CDR2 YFSETQ. This CDR3 comprises 12 residues. CDR3 in DNA: TGCGCCAGCAGCTTGGAGGAGCTCCCGAGGTACTTC. Its translation: CASSLEELPRYF.

The chain recombines TRBV6-5 with TRBJ1-2, with D possibly matching TRBD1 (6 bases). The V gene's germline CDR1 is MNHEY and CDR2 SVGAGI. The CDR3 sequence is 13 residues long. Trimming cost V 5 bases and J 4 bases, with 11 bases left between them. The CDR3 loop reads CASSPGVAYGYTF. CDR3 nucleotide sequence: TGTGCCAGCAGTCCAGGGGTCGCCTATGGCTACACCTTC.

CDR3 nucleotides: TGTGCCAGCAGGCGGGGGGCGGGATCCTCCTACGAGCAGTACTTC. Translation: CASRRGAGSSYEQYF. The chain joins TRBV3-1 (or the pseudogene TRBV3-2) to TRBJ2-7; 8 bases line up with TRBD2. The length of the CDR3 is 15 residues. Germline CDR1 is LGHDT and CDR2 is YNNKEL (reference sequence). With V trimmed by 6 bases and J by 0 bases, 7 bases remained unmatched.

The chain has TRBV29-1 and TRBJ1-1; 9 positions match TRBD1. The length of the CDR3 is 12 residues. CDR1 is SQVTM, CDR2 ANQGSEA, per germline. The trim removed 6 bases at V and 5 bases at J, leaving 4 bases unmatched. CDR3 DNA: TGCAGCGTGCACAGGGGGCTAACTGAAGCTTTCTTT. It specifies CSVHRGLTEAFF.

V and J are TRBV5-1 and TRBJ1-1; TRBD1 agrees at 8 bases. From germline, CDR1 is SGHRS and CDR2 YFSETQ. The CDR3 has 16 residues. Trimming removed 4 bases from V and 6 bases from J; junction bases left unmatched: 14. CDR3: CASSGGQVSGKPEAFF. In DNA, the CDR3 is TGCGCCAGCAGCGGGGGACAGGTCAGCGGTAAGCCTGAAGCTTTCTTT.

In this sample, this clone turned up once. The CDR3 nucleotides are TGTGCCAGCAGCTTAGTTCGAGCGCGGACAGATACGCAGTATTTT. This codes for CASSLVRARTDTQYF. The chain carries TRBV7-2 and TRBJ2-3; D gene unclear. The germline V gene has CDR1 SGHTA and CDR2 FQGNSA. The ends were cut back, 1 base at V and 3 bases at J, with 11 bases in the middle. CDR3 length equals 15 residues.

This clone has just one count. This chain joins TRBV4-1 and TRBJ1-2; 10 bases line up with TRBD1. CDR3 length: 14 residues. CDR1 is MGHRA, CDR2 YSYEKL, per germline. Unmatched junction bases numbered 3, after V lost 1 base and J lost 7 bases. The CDR3 spells CASSQGQGASGYTF. CDR3 nucleotide sequence: TGCGCCAGCAGCCAAGGACAGGGGGCAAGTGGCTACACCTTC.

The gene calls are TRBV3-1 (or the pseudogene TRBV3-2) and TRBJ1-6; D may be TRBD1 (6 bases). Germline CDR1 LGHDT, CDR2 YNNKEL (reference sequence). V gave up 1 base and J gave up 6 bases, with 10 bases separating them. This CDR3 is built from 15 residues. The CDR3 spells CASSQVGGTNSPLHF. The DNA of the CDR3 is TGTGCCAGCAGCCAAGTAGGGGGTACTAATTCACCCCTCCACTTT.

J is TRBJ1-4 and V is TRBV7-9, with D perhaps TRBD1 (6 bases). V shed 4 bases and J shed 0 bases, with 15 bases lying between them. The V gene's germline CDR1 is SEHNR and CDR2 FQNEAQ (reference sequence). This CDR3 contains 17 residues. The CDR3 here is CASSSRQDLATNEKLFF. CDR3 DNA sequence: TGTGCCAGCAGCTCCAGACAGGACCTCGCAACTAATGAAAAACTGTTTTTT.

The chain combines TRBV12-5 with TRBJ2-4; D might be TRBD1 (6 bases). In germline, CDR1 is LGHNT, CDR2 FRNRAP. V lost 0 bases and J lost 6, with 12 bases in between. CDR3 size: 15 residues. CDR3 region: CASGLVLRDTNIQYF. The DNA for the CDR3 is TGTGCTAGTGGTTTGGTTCTCCGGGACACAAACATTCAGTACTTC.

This clone was observed a few times. The identical CDR3 is also encoded by other nucleotide sequences in the sample. The chain has TRBV7-9 and TRBJ1-1; a weak D match, TRBD1 (5 bases). The V gene lost 5 bases and the J gene lost 4 bases, with 11 bases spanning the gap. The germline CDR1 and CDR2 sequences are SEHNR and FQNEAQ (reference sequence). This CDR3 has 13 residues. Here the CDR3 reads CASSPTGGTEAFF. The CDR3, as DNA: TGTGCCAGCAGCCCTACAGGTGGCACTGAAGCTTTCTTT.

This chain uses TRBV28 with TRBJ1-4, with TRBD1 as a possible D gene (5 bases). The CDR3 is 16 residues long. The germline V and J ends were trimmed by 4 bases and 3 bases, with 15 bases remaining between them. Germline V gene data show CDR1 as MDHEN and CDR2 as SYDVKM. The CDR3 sequence is CASSSAAGVANEKLFF. The CDR3, as DNA: TGTGCCAGCAGTTCCGCCGCGGGGGTTGCTAATGAAAAACTGTTTTTT.

The gene calls are TRBV4-1 and TRBJ2-3, with D perhaps matching TRBD2 (6 bases). The CDR3 has 16 amino acids. Germline CDR1 is MGHRA and CDR2 is YSYEKL. V was clipped by 7 bases and J by 3 bases, with 20 bases between them. The CDR3 spells CASTLGSWRGTDTQYF. The CDR3 bases are TGCGCCAGCACCCTGGGAAGCTGGCGGGGAACAGATACGCAGTATTTT.

The table lists this clone with a count of one. This chain uses TRBV6-2 or TRBV6-3 with TRBJ2-7; TRBD2 matches at 11 bases. Germline V gene lookup returns CDR1 MNHEY and CDR2 SVGEGT. V lost 6 bases and J lost 2; bases outside the gene matches: 6. The CDR3 has 15 residues. Written as DNA, the CDR3 is TGTGCCAGCAGCCCACGACTAGCGGGAACCTACGAGCAGTACTTC. It codes for CASSPRLAGTYEQYF.

CDR3 bases: TGTGCCAGCAGCCTAGTCGAAGGGGCCGGCGAGCAGTACTTC. It codes for CASSLVEGAGEQYF. This chain connects TRBV7-2 to TRBJ2-7, with D perhaps TRBD1 (5 bases). Germline V gene data show CDR1 as SGHTA and CDR2 as FQGNSA. V was pared by 5 bases and J by 6 bases, with 17 bases between. The CDR3 consists of 14 residues.

The count of this clone is one. The chain employs TRBV7-8 and TRBJ2-1; D gene unclear. This CDR3 spans 13 amino acids. Trimming shortened V by 5 bases and J by 6 bases, and 11 bases separated the two germline ends. Germline assignment: CDR1 SGHVS and CDR2 FQNEAQ. This chain's CDR3 is CASSIRDFNEQFF. The CDR3 DNA reads as TGTGCCAGCAGCATCCGTGACTTCAATGAGCAGTTCTTC.

CDR3 sequence reads: CASSQDFGQGVPAFF. CDR3 coding DNA: TGCGCCAGCAGCCAAGATTTCGGACAGGGGGTACCAGCTTTCTTT. The chain employs TRBV4-3 and TRBJ1-1; 10 bases are shared with TRBD1. In germline, CDR1 is LGHNA, CDR2 YSLEER. The CDR3 is made up of 15 amino acids. The trim removed 0 bases at V and 10 bases at J, leaving 8 bases unmatched.

This clone was observed many times. The J gene is TRBJ1-2, the V gene TRBV19; D is undetermined. The V gene lost 6 bases and the J gene lost 2 bases, with 10 bases spanning the gap. The CDR3 length is 13 residues. Germline V gene lookup returns CDR1 LNHDA and CDR2 SQIVND (reference sequence). The CDR3 loop is CASRSAENYGYTF. CDR3 nucleotides: TGTGCCAGTAGATCTGCGGAAAACTATGGCTACACCTTC. Full variable domain (rest looked up from reference TRBV19 and TRBJ1-2): DGGITQSPKYLFRKEGQNVTLSCEQNLNHDAMYWYRQDPGQGLRLIYYSQIVNDFQKGDIAEGYSVSREKKESFPLTVTSAQKNPTAFYLCASRSAENYGYTFGSGTRLTVV.

The rearrangement links TRBV28 to TRBJ2-3; TRBD1 matches 7 bases. The CDR3 sequence is 15 residues long. Germline CDR1 and CDR2: MDHEN and SYDVKM. V lost 5 bases and J lost 1; bases outside the gene matches: 6. Here the CDR3 reads CASSSRGQGTDTQYF. The CDR3 nucleotides are TGTGCCAGCAGTAGCCGCGGACAGGGCACAGATACGCAGTATTTT.

This clone showed up just a few times. The rearrangement uses TRBV28 and TRBJ1-1; D uncertain. Trimming shortened V by 1 base and J by 5 bases, and 11 bases separated the two germline ends. This CDR3 has 14 residues. Germline assignment: CDR1 MDHEN and CDR2 SYDVKM. The CDR3 is CASSLLSFETEAFF. DNA for the CDR3: TGTGCCAGCAGTTTATTGAGCTTCGAGACTGAAGCTTTCTTT.

V and J are TRBV27 and TRBJ1-6; D unclear. This CDR3 comprises 12 residues. Trimming stripped 5 bases from V and 7 bases from J, with 6 bases between. Per germline, CDR1 MNHEY and CDR2 SMNVEV (reference sequence). CDR3 region: CASSPFNSPLHF. In nucleotides, the CDR3 is TGTGCCAGCAGTCCGTTCAATTCACCCCTCCACTTT.

The chain carries TRBV30 and TRBJ1-6; D unclear. V was trimmed by 2 bases and J by 6 bases, leaving 11 bases between them. This CDR3 is 14 amino acids long. Germline V lookup: CDR1 GTSNPN, CDR2 SVGIG (reference sequence). DNA for the CDR3: TGTGCCTGGAGTCAAAGGCTAGGTAATTCACCCCTCCACTTT. Translation gives CAWSQRLGNSPLHF.

The CDR3 spells CASSSKLTDTQYF. The DNA for the CDR3 is TGTGCCAGCAGCTCTAAACTCACAGATACGCAGTATTTT. The gene calls are TRBV5-4 and TRBJ2-3, with D hard to call. The CDR3 totals 13 residues. The germline V and J ends were trimmed by 3 bases and 2 bases, with 7 bases remaining between them. The germline V gene has CDR1 SGHNT and CDR2 YYREEE (reference sequence).

The V and J genes are TRBV11-3 and TRBJ2-2, with TRBD1 matching 8 bases. This CDR3 contains 16 residues. With 4 bases clipped from V and 6 bases from J, the junction kept 10 bases outside the gene matches. Germline CDR1 and CDR2: SGHNT and YENEEA. CDR3 loop: CASSSPGQGDPGELFF. CDR3 in DNA: TGTGCCAGCAGCTCCCCCGGACAGGGAGACCCCGGGGAGCTGTTTTTT.

This clone appeared once. The gene calls are TRBV5-1 and TRBJ1-2; tentatively, D is TRBD1 (5 bases). Trimming pared 0 bases from V and 4 bases from J, leaving 16 bases between. Germline V lookup: CDR1 SGHRS, CDR2 YFSETQ. The CDR3 loop spans 16 amino acids. CDR3: CASSLEDFQGVYGYTF. The CDR3 DNA follows: TGCGCCAGCAGCTTGGAAGACTTCCAGGGCGTCTATGGCTACACCTTC.

The V gene is TRBV11-2, the J gene TRBJ1-2; 7 bases align to TRBD1. V lost 5 bases to trimming and J lost 13 bases; unmatched junction nucleotides: 13. The germline V gene encodes CDR1 SGHAT and CDR2 FQNNGV. CDR3 length: 13 residues. The CDR3 DNA follows: TGTGCCAGCAGCGTCACAGGGGTATCTGTAATCACCTTC. Translating it yields CASSVTGVSVITF.

The V call is TRBV15, the J call TRBJ2-1, with 8 bases aligning to TRBD1. The CDR3 sequence is 14 residues long. Losses at the gene ends were 1 base for V and 8 bases for J; bases not matched to a gene: 4. CDR1 is LNHNV, CDR2 YYDKDF, per germline (reference sequence). The CDR3 here is CATSRGQGTHEQFF. For the CDR3, the DNA is TGTGCCACCAGCAGAGGACAGGGGACCCATGAGCAGTTCTTC.